This T cell receptor (beta chain) came from a study of neurological immune-mediated disorders. As for the study in general: There were around 35 multiple sclerosis patients. Of these, approximately 30 had relapsing-remitting MS and 3 had secondary progressive MS.

Whole-study findings and limits: The repertoires of 18 of 34 multiple sclerosis patients fell into one related-CDR3 cluster (a possible signature) under phylogenetic grouping.

5'RACE employing 10-nucleotide random UMIs yielded the cDNA. Each sequencing run yielded over 190 million TCR-beta sequences from 15-18 subjects. TCRdb fed the 5' RACE reads into MiXCR, producing one record per CDR3 protein. The sample holds 55,000 to 75,000 distinct CDR3 sequences, about 5.2% seen once. This clonotype was observed at least ten times. Its antigen remains unknown. What was sequenced was PBMCs. The sequence came from a human donor with multiple sclerosis. The donor label of this sample is uncertain.

The CDR3 DNA sequence: TGTGCCAGCAGCCCGTCCGGCTACGAGCAGTACTTC. Its translation is CASSPSGYEQYF. The J gene is TRBJ2-7, the V gene TRBV7-6, with unresolved D. Trimming took off 5 bases at V and 3 bases at J, with 8 bases between the two ends. Looked up from germline, CDR1 is SGHVS and CDR2 is FNYEAQ. The CDR3 contains 12 residues. The whole variable domain, remainder taken from reference TRBV7-6 and TRBJ2-7, is GAGVSQSPRYKVTKRGQDVALRCDPISGHVSLYWYRQALGQGPEFLTYFNYEAQQDKSGLPNDRFSAERPEGSISTLTIQRTEQRDSAMYRCASSPSGYEQYFGPGTRLTVT.